This is a list of T cell receptor beta chains from one sample in a study of T cell responses to AZD1222 COVID-19 vaccine. Sequencing used immunoSEQ multiplex PCR; TCRdb keeps in-frame clones, though not all of them. Of 110,000 to 150,000 clones in the sample, more than 85% were seen once. This specimen consisted of peripheral blood, obtained on day 0 of AZD1222 vaccination. These TCRs come from an adult in good health. Each CDR3 is given with its conserved first and last residue. A D gene is named only where the DNA matches it firmly. The size field is filled for only some rows; it gives once, few, many or a size class.

j_call d_call clone_size v_call cdr3_aa cdr3_nt
TRBJ2-1 TRBD1 . TRBV2 CASRPDRVNEQFF TGTGCCAGCAGGCCCGACAGGGTCAATGAGCAGTTCTTC
TRBJ2-7 . . TRBV4-1 CASSLRDSLTYEQYF TGCGCCAGCAGCTTACGCGACAGCTTAACCTACGAGCAGTACTTC
TRBJ1-2 . once TRBV7-2 CASSSSAGDGYTF TGTGCCAGCAGCTCCTCGGCAGGGGATGGCTACACCTTC
TRBJ2-7 . . TRBV21-1 CASSKTGLGFGEQYF TGTGCCAGCAGCAAGACAGGGCTCGGGTTTGGGGAGCAGTACTTC
TRBJ1-1 . . TRBV5-1 CASRLENTEAFF TGCGCCAGCAGATTGGAGAACACTGAAGCTTTCTTT
TRBJ2-5 . . TRBV5-1 CASSLEPQETQYF TGCGCCAGCAGCTTGGAGCCTCAAGAGACCCAGTACTTC
TRBJ1-5 . . TRBV5-1 CASSLGTASNQPQHF TGCGCCAGCAGCTTAGGGACCGCAAGCAATCAGCCCCAGCATTTT
TRBJ2-7 TRBD2 . TRBV7-8 CASSFPSPLAASYEQYF TGTGCCAGCAGCTTCCCAAGCCCACTAGCGGCCTCCTACGAGCAGTACTTC
TRBJ1-1 . . TRBV7-8 CASSLARGSPEAFF TGTGCCAGCAGCTTAGCGAGGGGGAGCCCTGAAGCTTTCTTT
TRBJ2-2 . once TRBV5-1 CASSLALGMGTGELFF TGCGCCAGCAGCTTGGCCCTGGGGATGGGCACCGGGGAGCTGTTTTTT
TRBJ2-1 . once TRBV7-9 CASSLLAGYNEQFF TGTGCCAGCAGCTTACTAGCTGGCTACAATGAGCAGTTCTTC
TRBJ2-1 . . TRBV6-5 CASRQLESSYNEQFF TGTGCCAGCAGACAACTGGAAAGCTCCTACAATGAGCAGTTCTTC
TRBJ1-1 . . TRBV11-1 CASSLQVLNTEAFF TGTGCCAGCAGCCTACAGGTTCTCAACACTGAAGCTTTCTTT
TRBJ1-1 . . TRBV5-1 CASSLESGANTEAFF TGCGCCAGCAGCTTGGAATCAGGGGCGAACACTGAAGCTTTCTTT
TRBJ1-1 TRBD1 . TRBV4-1 CASSQGDSGRTEAFF TGCGCCAGCAGCCAAGGGGACAGTGGGAGGACTGAAGCTTTCTTT
TRBJ2-1 . . TRBV15 CATSRDLRLGNEQFF TGTGCCACCAGCAGAGATCTACGACTCGGCAATGAGCAGTTCTTC
TRBJ2-3 . . TRBV11-2 CASSFGLPDTQYF TGTGCCAGCAGCTTTGGACTGCCAGATACGCAGTATTTT
TRBJ1-2 . . TRBV10-3 CAISGQVWRGYTF TGTGCCATCAGTGGACAGGTTTGGAGAGGCTACACCTTC
TRBJ2-2 . . TRBV5-6 CASSLVGGGRTGELFF TGTGCCAGCAGCTTGGTCGGGGGCGGGAGAACCGGGGAGCTGTTTTTT
TRBJ1-4 . . TRBV7-2 CASSLDAEINEKLFF TGTGCCAGCAGCTTAGATGCAGAGATAAATGAAAAACTGTTTTTT
TRBJ1-5 . . TRBV15 CATSPYSNQPQHF TGTGCCACCAGCCCTTATAGCAATCAGCCCCAGCATTTT
TRBJ2-3 . . TRBV25-1 CASSEAQGLDTQYF TGTGCCAGCAGTGAAGCCCAGGGACTGGATACGCAGTATTTT
TRBJ2-1 TRBD1 . TRBV6-4 CASSDRQGNEQFF TGTGCCAGCAGTGACCGACAGGGTAATGAGCAGTTCTTC